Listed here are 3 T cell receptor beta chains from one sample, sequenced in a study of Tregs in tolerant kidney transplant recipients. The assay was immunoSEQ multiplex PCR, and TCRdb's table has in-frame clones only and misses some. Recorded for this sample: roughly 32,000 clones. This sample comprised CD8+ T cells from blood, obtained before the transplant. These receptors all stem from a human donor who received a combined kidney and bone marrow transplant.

CDR3 loop: CAWSGVHRGPSSYEQYF. The CDR3 DNA, read in part, is TGTGCCTGGAGTGGTGTTCACAGGGGGCCAAGCTCCTACGAG. The V and J genes are TRBV30 and TRBJ2-7; 9 bases align to TRBD1. The read terminates 3 residues ahead of where the CDR3 ends, so the germline J gene completes it. CDR1 GTSNPN and CDR2 SVGIG come from the germline V gene (reference sequence). The CDR3 spans 17 residues. The ends lost 1 base at V and 0 bases at J; junction bases unmatched: 10. Supplemented by reference TRBV30 and TRBJ2-7, the full variable domain reads SQTIHQWPATLVQPVGSPLSLECTVEGTSNPNLYWYRQAAGRGLQLLFYSVGIGQISSEVPQNLSASRPQDRQFILSSKKLLLSDSGFYLCAWSGVHRGPSSYEQYFGPGTRLTVT.

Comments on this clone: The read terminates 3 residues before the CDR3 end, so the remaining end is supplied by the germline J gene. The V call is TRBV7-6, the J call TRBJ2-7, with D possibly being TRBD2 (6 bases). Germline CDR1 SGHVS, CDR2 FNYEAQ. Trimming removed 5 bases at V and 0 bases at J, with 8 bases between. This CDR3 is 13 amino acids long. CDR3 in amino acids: CASSPGGSYEQYF. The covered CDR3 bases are TGTGCCAGCAGCCCCGGGGGCTCCTACGAG. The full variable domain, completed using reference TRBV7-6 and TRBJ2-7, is GAGVSQSPRYKVTKRGQDVALRCDPISGHVSLYWYRQALGQGPEFLTYFNYEAQQDKSGLPNDRFSAERPEGSISTLTIQRTEQRDSAMYRCASSPGGSYEQYFGPGTRLTVT.

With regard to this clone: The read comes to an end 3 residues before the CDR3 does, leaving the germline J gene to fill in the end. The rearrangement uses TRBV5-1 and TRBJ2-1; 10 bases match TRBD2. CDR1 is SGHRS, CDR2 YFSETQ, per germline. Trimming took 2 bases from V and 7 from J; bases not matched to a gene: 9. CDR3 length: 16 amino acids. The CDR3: CASSFLRSGRENEQFF. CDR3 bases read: TGCGCCAGCAGCTTCCTTCGAAGCGGGAGGGAAAATGAG.